Following are 28 T cell receptor beta chains from one sample sequenced in a study of control samples from healthy donors and cancer patients. Only in-frame clones appear in the TCRdb table, and some are missing; sequencing was by immunoSEQ multiplex PCR. This sample has more than 100,000 clones, with 80% to 95% found just once. Sequencing was carried out using blood. These receptors all come from a man younger than 35 in good health.

The chain is built from TRBV7-2 and TRBJ1-5; D is uncertain. Germline CDR1 reads SGHTA; CDR2 reads FQGNSA. There are 14 residues in the CDR3. The ends were cut back, 0 bases at V and 7 bases at J, with 10 bases in the middle. CDR3 sequence (DNA): TGTGCCAGCAGCTTAGCCGACGGATTACAGCCCCAGCATTTT. Translated, it gives CASSLADGLQPQHF.

CDR3 sequence reads: CASREDPFGTGADYGYTF. The CDR3, as DNA: TGTGCCAGCCGAGAGGATCCCTTTGGGACAGGGGCGGATTATGGCTACACCTTC. V usage is TRBV27 and J usage is TRBJ1-2; 10 bases map to TRBD1. The junction had 20 bases not matched to a gene; V was cut back by 8 bases and J by 5 bases. Germline V gene sequence: CDR1 MNHEY, CDR2 SMNVEV (reference sequence). The CDR3 has 18 residues.

The V gene is TRBV6-5, the J gene TRBJ2-5; no clear D. The CDR3 has 14 amino acids. Germline CDR1 is MNHEY and CDR2 is SVGAGI. Trimming pared 2 bases from V and 2 bases from J, leaving 9 bases between. The CDR3, as DNA: TGTGCCAGCAGTTACGGCACTATACAAGAGACCCAGTACTTC. This codes for CASSYGTIQETQYF.

The J gene is TRBJ1-2, the V gene TRBV28; 8 bases are shared with TRBD1. Germline values: CDR1 MDHEN, CDR2 SYDVKM. The CDR3 loop spans 13 amino acids. J was trimmed by 6 bases and V by 2 bases; bases with no gene match: 2. The CDR3 is CASSLAGGNGYTF. The CDR3 DNA reads as TGTGCCAGCAGTTTAGCAGGGGGCAATGGCTACACCTTC.

V gene TRBV21-1 combines with J gene TRBJ1-6; the table's D call TRBD1 went unverified against the DNA. TRBV21-1 is a documented pseudogene. The CDR3 spans 18 residues. This chain's CDR3 is CASSKAGQGVSYNSPLHF. CDR3 DNA: TGTGCCAGCAGCAAAGCCGGACAGGGGGTGTCCTATAATTCACCCCTCCACTTT.

J is TRBJ2-3 and V is TRBV10-3; D perhaps matches TRBD2 (6 bases). V lost 10 bases, J lost 3 bases, and 20 bases lay in between. The length of the CDR3 is 15 residues. Germline loops: CDR1 ENHRY, CDR2 SYGVKD. The CDR3 DNA sequence: TGTGCCACCCACTCCGGGAGAGGTCGGACAGATACGCAGTATTTT. Amino acids: CATHSGRGRTDTQYF.

The rearrangement links TRBV4-1 to TRBJ2-1; tentative D call: TRBD2 (5 bases). Trimming removed 6 bases from V and 3 bases from J, with 15 bases in between. CDR3 length equals 15 residues. Germline CDR1 MGHRA, CDR2 YSYEKL. CDR3 in DNA: TGCGCCAGCAGTGATGAAGGAGGTGACTACAATGAGCAGTTCTTC. It yields the protein CASSDEGGDYNEQFF.

This rearrangement joins TRBV5-6 to TRBJ1-5, with D unresolved. The V gene's germline CDR1 is SGHDT and CDR2 YYEEEE. V was pared by 2 bases and J by 4 bases, with 16 bases between. This CDR3 region has 16 residues. The DNA of the CDR3 is TGTGCCAGCAGCTTAGGTTCGGGCCAGAGGAATCAGCCCCAGCATTTT. Translating it yields CASSLGSGQRNQPQHF.

The chain combines TRBV3-1 (or the pseudogene TRBV3-2) with TRBJ2-1; D uncertain. Germline V gene sequence: CDR1 LGHDT, CDR2 YNNKEL (reference sequence). The CDR3 consists of 15 residues. Trimming left V 1 base short and J 2 bases short, with 9 bases between. CDR3 region: CASSQAQLPYNEQFF. For the CDR3, the DNA is TGTGCCAGCAGCCAAGCCCAGCTACCCTACAATGAGCAGTTCTTC.

This clone turned up a few times. The J gene is TRBJ1-2, the V gene TRBV30; 8 bases are a match to TRBD1. The V gene end was trimmed by 3 bases and the J gene end by 5 bases; junction bases not matched to a gene: 8. Germline CDR1 reads GTSNPN; CDR2 reads SVGIG (reference sequence). This CDR3 contains 14 residues. CDR3 protein: CAWSLGQGGYGYTF. CDR3 nucleotide sequence: TGTGCCTGGAGCTTAGGACAGGGAGGGTATGGCTACACCTTC. The full variable domain, completed using reference TRBV30 and TRBJ1-2, is SQTIHQWPATLVQPVGSPLSLECTVEGTSNPNLYWYRQAAGRGLQLLFYSVGIGQISSEVPQNLSASRPQDRQFILSSKKLLLSDSGFYLCAWSLGQGGYGYTFGSGTRLTVV.

This chain connects TRBV4-1 to TRBJ2-6; 7 bases map to TRBD2. The CDR3 sequence is 20 residues long. Trimming at V came to 4 bases and at J to 1 base, leaving 16 bases not matched to a gene. Germline V CDR1 and CDR2: MGHRA, YSYEKL. CDR3 DNA: TGCGCCAGCAGCCCGACCATAGGACGCCGGGAGGTATCTGGGGCCAACGTCCTGACTTTC. This translates into CASSPTIGRREVSGANVLTF.

This rearrangement joins TRBV2 to TRBJ2-5, with D perhaps being TRBD1 or TRBD2 (5 bases each). V was pared by 6 bases and J by 5 bases, with 7 bases between. This CDR3 contains 11 residues. Germline assignment: CDR1 SNHLY and CDR2 FYNNEI. This chain's CDR3 is CASRGEETQYF. In nucleotides, the CDR3 is TGTGCCAGCAGGGGGGAGGAGACCCAGTACTTC.

V and J are TRBV7-2 and TRBJ2-1; D remains ambiguous. CDR3 size: 14 residues. Germline V gives CDR1 SGHTA, CDR2 FQGNSA. The V end was cut by 5 bases, the J end by 9 bases, with 17 bases between. For the CDR3, the DNA is TGTGCCAGCAGCAAGACTCGGGTGGTGCCTGAGCAGTTCTTC. Amino acids: CASSKTRVVPEQFF. Variable domain in full (rest from reference TRBV7-2 and TRBJ2-1): GAGVSQSPSNKVTEKGKDVELRCDPISGHTALYWYRQSLGQGLEFLIYFQGNSAPDKSGLPSDRFSAERTGGSVSTLTIQRTQQEDSAVYLCASSKTRVVPEQFFGPGTRLTVL.

This chain uses TRBV27 with TRBJ2-5; maybe TRBD2 (7 bases). The CDR3 spans 15 residues. V lost 2 bases and J 2 bases, leaving 12 bases between the germline ends. CDR1 and CDR2 from the germline V gene are MNHEY and SMNVEV (reference sequence). Here the CDR3 DNA reads TGTGCCAGCAGTTTAAGGGGGACTAAGCAAGAGACCCAGTACTTC. Protein: CASSLRGTKQETQYF.

This sequence joins TRBV2 and TRBJ2-4; 10 nucleotides line up with TRBD2. This CDR3 region has 13 residues. Looked up from germline, CDR1 is SNHLY and CDR2 is FYNNEI. The V segment lost 7 bases and the J segment 5 bases; nucleotides outside the gene matches: 2. CDR3 sequence (DNA): TGTGCCAGCAAAACTAGCGGGGAAAACATTCAGTACTTC. Translated: CASKTSGENIQYF.

In its sample, this clone was seen once. The rearrangement uses TRBV30 and TRBJ2-5, with D possibly being TRBD2 (6 bases). V lost 5 bases and J lost 3, with 19 bases in between. In germline, CDR1 is GTSNPN, CDR2 SVGIG (reference sequence). The length of the CDR3 is 15 residues. The chain's CDR3 is CAWGRWRDGKETQYF. The CDR3 nucleotides read TGTGCCTGGGGAAGGTGGCGGGACGGTAAAGAGACCCAGTACTTC.

This clone was seen more than once but under ten times. The genes are TRBV6-5 and TRBJ2-2; TRBD1 matches 9 bases. Germline-derived CDR1 and CDR2 are MNHEY and SVGAGI. V was pared by 6 bases and J by 6 bases, with 8 bases of the junction left unmatched. The CDR3 contains 15 residues. CDR3 sequence reads: CASSSRDRVAGELFF. The CDR3 nucleotides read TGTGCCAGCAGCTCCAGGGACAGGGTGGCCGGGGAGCTGTTTTTT.

The V gene is TRBV18, the J gene TRBJ2-1, with 9 nucleotides matching TRBD1. The J segment lost 9 bases and the V segment lost 4 bases, leaving 10 bases of the junction unmatched. The CDR3 extends over 15 amino acids. In germline, CDR1 is KGHSH, CDR2 LQKENI. The CDR3, as DNA: TGTGCCAGCTCACAGGGACAGGGCGAAGGTAGTGAGCAGTTCTTC. Its protein product is CASSQGQGEGSEQFF. Full variable domain (outside the CDR3, taken from reference TRBV18 and TRBJ2-1): NAGVMQNPRHLVRRRGQEARLRCSPMKGHSHVYWYRQLPEEGLKFMVYLQKENIIDESGMPKERFSAEFPKEGPSILRIQQVVRGDSAAYFCASSQGQGEGSEQFFGPGTRLTVL.

The rearrangement joins TRBV11-2 to TRBJ1-1, with TRBD1 matching 12 bases. V lost 1 base to trimming and J lost 3 bases; unmatched junction nucleotides: 6. The CDR3 length is 17 residues. From germline, CDR1 is SGHAT and CDR2 FQNNGV. This chain's CDR3 is CASSLAGGTGGYTEAFF. CDR3 coding DNA: TGTGCCAGCAGCTTAGCTGGCGGGACAGGGGGCTACACTGAAGCTTTCTTT.

This clone showed up just a few times. The chain links TRBV30 to TRBJ2-3; D is ambiguous. Germline CDR1 GTSNPN, CDR2 SVGIG (reference sequence). This CDR3 comprises 12 residues. V gave up 5 bases and J gave up 0 bases, with 6 bases separating them. The CDR3 DNA sequence: TGTGCCTGGGCTCCGAGCACAGATACGCAGTATTTT. Protein: CAWAPSTDTQYF.

The chain is built from TRBV5-6 and TRBJ1-2, with 7 bases lining up with TRBD1. CDR3 length equals 16 residues. The trim removed 1 base at V and 5 bases at J, leaving 11 bases unmatched. Germline CDR1 SGHDT, CDR2 YYEEEE. DNA of the CDR3: TGTGCCAGCAGCTTGAGATCGATTAAGGGGGCTTATGGCTACACCTTC. Its protein is CASSLRSIKGAYGYTF.

The rearrangement uses TRBV7-3 and TRBJ1-1; no clear D. Germline assignment: CDR1 SGHTA and CDR2 FQGTGA. V dropped 2 bases and J dropped 2 bases, with 12 bases sitting between them. The CDR3 spans 15 residues. CDR3 residues: CASSLYSDINTEAFF. CDR3 DNA sequence: TGTGCCAGCAGCTTATACAGTGATATAAACACTGAAGCTTTCTTT.

This chain joins TRBV3-1 (or the pseudogene TRBV3-2) and TRBJ2-2; perhaps TRBD1 as D (5 bases). The germline V gene encodes CDR1 LGHDT and CDR2 YNNKEL (reference sequence). The CDR3 spans 14 residues. Trimming removed 1 base from V and 4 bases from J, with 7 bases in between. CDR3 sequence reads: CASSQVQGTGELFF. The DNA for the CDR3 is TGTGCCAGCAGCCAAGTTCAGGGCACCGGGGAGCTGTTTTTT.

This clone rates as medium-sized. V gene TRBV6-1 combines with J gene TRBJ1-2; D gene unclear. Trimming took 2 bases from V and 6 from J, leaving 7 bases between them. The CDR3 covers 12 residues. Germline-derived CDR1 and CDR2 are MNHNS and SASEGT. DNA of the CDR3: TGTGCCAGCAGTGAATTAGGGCATGGCTACACCTTC. Translating it yields CASSELGHGYTF.

The rearrangement uses TRBV15 and TRBJ2-1; a possible D gene is TRBD2 (7 bases). From germline, CDR1 is LNHNV and CDR2 YYDKDF (reference sequence). V lost 8 bases to trimming and J lost 7 bases, with 24 bases between them. CDR3 length equals 16 residues. The CDR3 reads CATGMSGLSGTNEQFF. The CDR3 DNA is TGTGCCACCGGCATGAGCGGTTTGAGCGGGACAAATGAGCAGTTCTTC.

V is TRBV19 and J is TRBJ2-7; 7 bases agree with TRBD2. The ends lost 3 bases at V and 5 bases at J; junction bases unmatched: 7. CDR3 length: 14 residues. CDR1 is LNHDA, CDR2 SQIVND, per germline (reference sequence). CDR3 in amino acids: CASSISGAQDEQYV. CDR3 nucleotide sequence: TGTGCCAGTAGTATCAGCGGGGCTCAAGACGAGCAGTACGTC.

This chain connects TRBV28 to TRBJ1-5; D is uncertain. V was clipped by 3 bases and J by 4 bases, with 7 bases between them. Per germline, CDR1 MDHEN and CDR2 SYDVKM. CDR3 length equals 13 residues. For the CDR3, the DNA is TGTGCCAGCAGTTTCTACAGTAATCAGCCCCAGCATTTT. This translates into CASSFYSNQPQHF. The full variable domain, with the rest looked up from reference TRBV28 and TRBJ1-5, is DVKVTQSSRYLVKRTGEKVFLECVQDMDHENMFWYRQDPGLGLRLIYFSYDVKMKEKGDIPEGYSVSREKKERFSLILESASTNQTSMYLCASSFYSNQPQHFGDGTRLSIL.

The chain employs TRBV29-1 and TRBJ2-1; 9 bases match TRBD2. The length of the CDR3 is 13 residues. Germline CDR1 and CDR2: SQVTM and ANQGSEA. V was pared by 7 bases and J by 4 bases, with 5 bases of the junction left unmatched. The CDR3 bases are TGCAGCGCCGGACTAGCGAGTTACAATGAGCAGTTCTTC. Translated, it gives CSAGLASYNEQFF.